Each of the 4 T cell receptor beta chains below was sequenced from the same sample in a study of CD8 T cells in ankylosing spondylitis (TCRdb year 2017). The library relied on 5' RACE. These reads were obtained on an Illumina HiSeq 2500. Using fastp at Q25 and MiXCR, TCRdb reprocessed the public reads and kept productive beta chains. Merged by CDR3 protein, the rows form single entries marked with the most common genes and DNA. The sample table contains approximately 150,000 distinct CDR3 sequences; only one count was recorded for 40% to 50% of them. Clones ranked in the top ten supply 13% to 15% of the sample. The material sequenced was synovial fluid, either unsorted or a sorted T cell fraction (not recorded which). The receptors shown here come from a male donor with ankylosing spondylitis.

A few counts support this clonotype. The gene calls are TRBV7-9 and TRBJ1-2, with a tentative D call TRBD1 (5 bases). This CDR3 region has 15 residues. The V end was cut by 1 base, the J end by 2 bases, with 11 bases between. Germline CDR1 reads SEHNR; CDR2 reads FQNEAQ (reference sequence). Written as DNA, the CDR3 is TGTGCCAGCAGCTTAGAAGTCACAGGAAACTATGGCTACACCTTC. Translating it yields CASSLEVTGNYGYTF.

The CDR3 nucleotides are TGCGCCAGCAGTGAGCCCGTGGGACCGATTCCGGAAGGGCAGTACTTC. This translates into CASSEPVGPIPEGQYF. The V call is TRBV10-2, the J call TRBJ2-7; D tentatively fits TRBD1 or TRBD2 (5 bases each). This CDR3 is built from 16 residues. Trimming left V 2 bases short and J 9 bases short, with 23 bases between. Germline values: CDR1 WSHSY, CDR2 SAAADI.

This chain links TRBV28 with TRBJ2-7; D unresolved. The V end was cut by 6 bases, the J end by 0 bases, with 9 bases between. The germline gives CDR1 MDHEN, CDR2 SYDVKM. CDR3 size: 13 residues. CDR3 DNA: TGTGCCAGCAGCTGGGCGAGCTCCTACGAGCAGTACTTC. Amino acid sequence: CASSWASSYEQYF. The full variable domain, in which reference TRBV28 and TRBJ2-7 provide the parts outside the CDR3, is DVKVTQSSRYLVKRTGEKVFLECVQDMDHENMFWYRQDPGLGLRLIYFSYDVKMKEKGDIPEGYSVSREKKERFSLILESASTNQTSMYLCASSWASSYEQYFGPGTRLTVT.

The gene calls are TRBV4-3 and TRBJ2-2, with 11 positions matching TRBD2. Germline loops: CDR1 LGHNA, CDR2 YSLEER. V gave up 1 base and J gave up 2 bases; unmatched junction bases: 12. The CDR3 is 20 amino acids. The CDR3 reads CASSQARLAGGCENTGELFF. CDR3 nucleotide sequence: TGCGCCAGCAGCCAAGCGCGGCTAGCGGGAGGCTGTGAAAACACCGGGGAGCTGTTTTTT.